Below, 16 T cell receptor beta chains from the same sample are listed, as sequenced in a study of blood T cell repertoires in COVID-19. Profiled with immunoSEQ multiplex PCR; TCRdb holds only in-frame clones, not every one. The data show tens of thousands of clones, around 75% seen once. The sample was peripheral blood. The receptor source for this set is a human donor in a cohort sampled during active COVID-19.

The chain recombines TRBV28 with TRBJ2-3; possibly TRBD2 for D (6 bases). V was clipped by 6 bases and J by 0 bases, with 22 bases between them. This CDR3 has 18 residues. CDR1 is MDHEN and CDR2 is SYDVKM in the germline V gene. Here the CDR3 reads CASSYAANSGTSTDTQYF. For the CDR3, the DNA is TGTGCCAGCAGCTACGCAGCTAATAGCGGTACTAGCACAGATACGCAGTATTTT.

CDR3 residues: CASSRTSPSSYEQYF. In DNA, the CDR3 is TGTGCCAGCAGCCGGACTAGCCCGAGCTCCTACGAGCAGTACTTC. V is TRBV6-5 and J is TRBJ2-7; TRBD2 matches 8 bases. In germline, CDR1 is MNHEY, CDR2 SVGAGI. The CDR3 is 15 residues long. Germline trimming cut 6 bases from V and 0 bases from J; bases unmatched to any gene: 7.

This chain links TRBV5-1 with TRBJ1-1; D possibly corresponds to TRBD1 (5 bases). The CDR3 runs 14 residues. V was cut by 2 bases and J by 5 bases, with 13 bases left in between. Germline V gene sequence: CDR1 SGHRS, CDR2 YFSETQ. The CDR3 loop reads CASSFGSGETEAFF. As DNA, the CDR3 is TGCGCCAGCAGCTTCGGGTCGGGGGAGACTGAAGCTTTCTTT.

This clone was counted a few times. The genes are TRBV3-1 (or the pseudogene TRBV3-2) and TRBJ2-5, with TRBD1 matching 12 bases. This CDR3 contains 17 residues. In germline, CDR1 is LGHDT, CDR2 YNNKEL (reference sequence). V shed 1 base, J shed 6 bases, and the junction held 9 bases outside the gene matches. The CDR3 nucleotides are TGTGCCAGCAGCCAAGGATCGGTGGGACAGGGGGCAAAGACCCAGTACTTC. Its protein is CASSQGSVGQGAKTQYF.

This chain connects TRBV4-2 to TRBJ2-3; no definite D call. The CDR3 spans 18 residues. CDR1 LGHNA and CDR2 YNFKEQ come from the germline V gene. V was shortened by 1 base and J by 2 bases, with 19 bases between the two germline ends. The CDR3, as DNA: TGTGCCAGCAGCCAAGGAACAAACCCCGGGTTTCACACAGATACGCAGTATTTT. It specifies CASSQGTNPGFHTDTQYF.

This clone showed up just a few times. The rearrangement links TRBV7-9 to TRBJ1-5; unclear D gene. Germline CDR1 SEHNR, CDR2 FQNEAQ (reference sequence). V dropped 4 bases and J dropped 0 bases, with 7 bases sitting between them. The CDR3 loop spans 14 amino acids. The CDR3 bases are TGTGCCAGCAGCTCCACAAATAGCAATCAGCCCCAGCATTTT. This codes for CASSSTNSNQPQHF.

V usage is TRBV19 and J usage is TRBJ2-3; D may be TRBD2 (6 bases). The CDR3 runs to 16 residues. The germline CDR1 and CDR2 sequences are LNHDA and SQIVND (reference sequence). V lost 3 bases to trimming and J lost 1 base, with 14 bases between them. The CDR3, as DNA: TGTGCCAGTAGTATTCCCTCGGGGGTGGGCACAGATACGCAGTATTTT. Translating it yields CASSIPSGVGTDTQYF. Using reference TRBV19 and TRBJ2-3 for the parts outside the CDR3, the full variable domain is DGGITQSPKYLFRKEGQNVTLSCEQNLNHDAMYWYRQDPGQGLRLIYYSQIVNDFQKGDIAEGYSVSREKKESFPLTVTSAQKNPTAFYLCASSIPSGVGTDTQYFGPGTRLTVL.

The chain employs TRBV2 and TRBJ2-5; TRBD2 matches at 11 bases. This CDR3 comprises 15 residues. The J segment lost 0 bases and the V segment lost 5 bases, leaving 2 bases of the junction unmatched. The germline CDR1 and CDR2 sequences are SNHLY and FYNNEI. CDR3 nucleotide sequence: TGTGCCAGCAGTAAACTAGCGGGGGACCAAGAGACCCAGTACTTC. Its protein product is CASSKLAGDQETQYF.

V and J are TRBV6-5 and TRBJ2-6; D remains ambiguous. The CDR3 contains 16 residues. Germline lookup yields CDR1 MNHEY and CDR2 SVGAGI. Trimming removed 0 bases at V and 1 base at J, with 7 bases between. The CDR3 nucleotides are TGTGCCAGCAGTTACTCGATGGCTTCTGGGGCCAACGTCCTGACTTTC. As protein: CASSYSMASGANVLTF.

CDR3 nucleotides: TGTGCCAGCAGTAACCCCCGGGGGACCCGGAACACTGAAGCTTTCTTT. This sequence encodes CASSNPRGTRNTEAFF. V usage is TRBV27 and J usage is TRBJ1-1; weak D call: TRBD1 (5 bases). V was cut by 5 bases and J by 1 base, with 17 bases left in between. The CDR3 runs 16 residues. Germline loops: CDR1 MNHEY, CDR2 SMNVEV (reference sequence).

The chain carries TRBV2 and TRBJ2-6; no reliable D call. The CDR3 is 14 residues long. Germline V lookup: CDR1 SNHLY, CDR2 FYNNEI. Trimming took 8 bases from V and 0 from J, leaving 8 bases between them. CDR3 loop: CASPIDSGANVLTF. The CDR3 nucleotides read TGTGCCAGCCCGATAGACTCTGGGGCCAACGTCCTGACTTTC.

This rearrangement joins TRBV6-6 to TRBJ1-1; weak D call: TRBD1 (6 bases). V was cut by 5 bases and J by 5 bases, with 21 bases left in between. Germline CDR1 reads MNHNY; CDR2 reads SVGAGI (reference sequence). This CDR3 is built from 16 residues. The CDR3 protein is CASSTPGGPSGTEAFF. As DNA, the CDR3 is TGTGCCAGCAGTACGCCGGGGGGGCCATCAGGGACTGAAGCTTTCTTT.

The chain couples TRBV10-3 to TRBJ1-2; D is perhaps TRBD1 (5 bases). There are 13 residues in the CDR3. Germline CDR1 reads ENHRY; CDR2 reads SYGVKD. V dropped 3 bases and J dropped 2 bases, with 7 bases sitting between them. For the CDR3, the DNA is TGTGCCATCAGTGACGACAGAAACTATGGCTACACCTTC. It specifies CAISDDRNYGYTF.

The chain links TRBV25-1 to TRBJ2-7, with 7 bases that match TRBD2. Trimming at V came to 2 bases and at J to 2 bases, leaving 3 bases not matched to a gene. This CDR3 contains 14 residues. Per the germline V gene, CDR1 is MGHDK and CDR2 is SYGVNS. CDR3 sequence (DNA): TGTGCCAGCAGTGAAGCGGGAGAGACCTACGAGCAGTACTTC. Translated, it gives CASSEAGETYEQYF.

In the case of this clone: At one of its ends the junction is not consistent with the germline gene, which may arise from a read error. The chain couples TRBV14 to TRBJ2-1; D may be TRBD2 (6 bases). CDR1 and CDR2 (germline): SGHDN, FVKESK. The CDR3 loop spans 13 amino acids. The CDR3 sequence is CASSQGRMGLVIF. For the CDR3, the DNA is TGTGCCAGCAGCCAAGGGCGTATGGGACTCGTCATCTTC.

This clone was seen ten or more times. The rearrangement joins TRBV7-3 to TRBJ2-5; the D gene is possibly TRBD2 (6 bases). The ends were cut back, 5 bases at V and 5 bases at J, with 12 bases in the middle. The CDR3 covers 13 residues. Germline V gives CDR1 SGHTA, CDR2 FQGTGA. CDR3 DNA: TGTGCCAGCAGCAATGGGGGGTGGGAGACCCAGTACTTC. Amino acids: CASSNGGWETQYF.